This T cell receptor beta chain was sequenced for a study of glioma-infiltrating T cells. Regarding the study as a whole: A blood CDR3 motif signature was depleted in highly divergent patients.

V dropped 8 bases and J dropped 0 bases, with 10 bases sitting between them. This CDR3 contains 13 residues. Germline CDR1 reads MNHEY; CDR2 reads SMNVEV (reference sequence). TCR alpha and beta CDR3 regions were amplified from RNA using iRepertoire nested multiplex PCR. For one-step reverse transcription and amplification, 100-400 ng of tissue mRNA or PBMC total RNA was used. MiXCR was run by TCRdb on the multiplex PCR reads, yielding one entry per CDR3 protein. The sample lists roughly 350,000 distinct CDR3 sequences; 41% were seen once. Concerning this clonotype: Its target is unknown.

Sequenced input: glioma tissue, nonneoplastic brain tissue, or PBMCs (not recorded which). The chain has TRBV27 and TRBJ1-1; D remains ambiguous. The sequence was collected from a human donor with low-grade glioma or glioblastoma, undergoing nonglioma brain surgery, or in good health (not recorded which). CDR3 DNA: TGTGCCAGCGCCTTAGGCGTGAACACTGAAGCTTTCTTT. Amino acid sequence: CASALGVNTEAFF.